This T cell receptor (beta chain) was identified in a study of blood T cell repertoires in COVID-19. This CDR3 has 15 amino acids. V dropped 2 bases and J dropped 3 bases, with 12 bases sitting between them. Germline assignment: CDR1 MGHRA and CDR2 YSYEKL. Some clones are missing from TCRdb's copy, which holds only in-frame ones; the method was immunoSEQ multiplex PCR. The sample carries some 290,000 clones, about nine tenths recorded once. The sequenced material came from peripheral blood. The rearrangement links TRBV4-1 to TRBJ2-3; D may be TRBD2 (6 bases). This sequence was found in a woman between 25 and 40 years old with COVID-19, enrolled during active disease. CDR3 in amino acids: CASSQRELRTDTQYF. The CDR3 DNA is TGCGCCAGCAGCCAACGGGAGCTGAGGACAGATACGCAGTATTTT.